This entry concerns a single T cell receptor (beta chain). Its cognate antigen is unknown. This specimen belongs to a study of cytomegalovirus exposure and HLA in healthy donors. The wider study: A later analysis reported the same platform for the roughly 120 validation repertoires and the roughly 650 first-cohort repertoires.

Study-level points and caveats: It was found in a later analysis that first-cohort TCR clusters tended to co-occur in the 100 to 150 validation repertoires.

Profiling relied on immunoSEQ multiplex PCR, and the TCRdb table lists in-frame clones only, not all of them. The sample lists 100,000 to 120,000 clones, over 75% occurring once. The germline V gene has CDR1 SGHTA and CDR2 FQGNSA. Trimming removed 4 bases from V and 1 base from J, with 10 bases in between. This CDR3 has 15 amino acids. The V gene is TRBV7-2, the J gene TRBJ1-4; the D is unclear. The sequenced sample was PBMCs. The TCR sequence derives from a woman younger than 30 in good health and CMV-seronegative. The CDR3 sequence: CASSWASQTNEKLFF. CDR3 in DNA: TGTGCCAGCAGCTGGGCGTCACAAACTAATGAAAAACTGTTTTTT.